What follows is one T cell receptor beta chain and its context. Its antigen remains unidentified. Vbeta (60) and Jbeta (13) primers were used in the PCR. Data came from immunoSEQ multiplex PCR; TCRdb stores just in-frame clones and leaves some out. The repertoire table contains roughly 40,000 clones. Healthy bone marrow donors made up the cohort. Germline loops: CDR1 SGDLS, CDR2 YYNGEE. Trimming left V 0 bases short and J 4 bases short, with 17 bases between. The length of the CDR3 is 17 residues. The source of the sample is a study of cytomegalovirus exposure and HLA in healthy donors. Broader study findings: In all likelihood, a cluster of highly shared sequence variants was a sequencing artifact. Researchers reported in a later analysis that common viral pathogens appeared linked to several top clusters.

Specimen: PBMCs. This TCR came from a man aged 25 to 45 in good health and CMV-seronegative. The chain joins TRBV9 to TRBJ1-3; possible D gene TRBD1, 6 bases. The CDR3 DNA follows: TGTGCCAGCAGCGTAGTCGGTCCGGGGGGCACCGGAAACACCATATATTTT. Protein sequence: CASSVVGPGGTGNTIYF. The whole variable domain, filled in from reference TRBV9 and TRBJ1-3, reads DSGVTQTPKHLITATGQRVTLRCSPRSGDLSVYWYQQSLDQGLQFLIQYYNGEERAKGNILERFSAQQFPDLHSELNLSSLELGDSALYFCASSVVGPGGTGNTIYFGEGSWLTVV.